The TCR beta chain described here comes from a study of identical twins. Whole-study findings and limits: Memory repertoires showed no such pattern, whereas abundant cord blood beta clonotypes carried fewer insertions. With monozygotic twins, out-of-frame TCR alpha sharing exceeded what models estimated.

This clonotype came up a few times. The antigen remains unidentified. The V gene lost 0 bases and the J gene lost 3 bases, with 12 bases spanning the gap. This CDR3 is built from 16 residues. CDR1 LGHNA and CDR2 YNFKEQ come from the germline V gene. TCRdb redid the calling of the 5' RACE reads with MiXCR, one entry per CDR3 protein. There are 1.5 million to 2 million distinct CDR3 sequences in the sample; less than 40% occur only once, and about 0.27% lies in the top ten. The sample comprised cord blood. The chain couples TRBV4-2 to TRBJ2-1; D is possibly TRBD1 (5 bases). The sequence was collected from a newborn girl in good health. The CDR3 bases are TGTGCCAGCAGCCAAGACAGGGATCCCAACTACAATGAGCAGTTCTTC. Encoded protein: CASSQDRDPNYNEQFF.